This T cell receptor beta chain stems from a study of cytomegalovirus exposure and HLA in healthy donors. General observations from the study: High sensitivity and specificity were reportedly achieved when the classifier diagnosed cytomegalovirus status.

As for the donors, each was a healthy bone marrow donor. With respect to this clone: Its matching antigen is unknown. Other DNA sequences from this sample encode an identical CDR3 as well.

The CDR3 runs 15 residues. CDR1 is SQVTM, CDR2 ANQGSEA, per germline. V lost 4 bases, J lost 2 bases, and 10 bases stayed unmatched. Vbeta (60) and Jbeta (13) primers were used in the PCR. Generated by immunoSEQ multiplex PCR, the TCRdb table keeps only in-frame clones and is missing some. The profile shows roughly 120,000 clones, around 75% of them singletons. This chain joins TRBV29-1 and TRBJ2-7; 8 bases match TRBD1. This sequence was found in a woman in her thirties or forties in good health and CMV-seropositive. The sequencing input was PBMCs. This chain's CDR3 is CSVGVLWTGTYEQYF. The CDR3, as DNA: TGCAGCGTTGGGGTGCTGTGGACAGGGACCTACGAGCAGTACTTC.